A selection of T cell receptor beta chains follows, all from one sample in a study of blood T cell repertoires in COVID-19. Data came from immunoSEQ multiplex PCR; TCRdb stores just in-frame clones and leaves some out. The table lists 250,000 to 350,000 clones, around nine tenths of them singletons, with about an eighth in the top ten. The source material was peripheral blood. These receptors originate from a woman between 70 and 85 years old with COVID-19, enrolled during active disease. CDR3s include the opening cysteine and the closing phenylalanine or tryptophan. Each record gives: V gene, D gene, J gene, clone size, CDR3 protein, CDR3 DNA. The D gene is left open where the match is weak. Rows may omit the clone size; those that give it use once, few, many or a size class.

TRBV7-2	.	TRBJ2-5	.	CASSLLSNKETQYF	TGTGCCAGCAGCTTGCTATCTAATAAAGAGACCCAGTACTTC
TRBV19	TRBD1	TRBJ2-7	.	CASSIIGTGTYEQYF	TGTGCCAGTAGTATAATAGGGACAGGGACCTACGAGCAGTACTTC
TRBV11-2	TRBD1	TRBJ1-1	.	CASSSGQGNTEAFF	TGTGCCAGCAGCTCGGGACAGGGGAACACTGAAGCTTTCTTT
TRBV24-1	.	TRBJ2-5	.	CATKGPAGQETQYF	TGTGCCACCAAAGGTCCAGCGGGCCAAGAGACCCAGTACTTC
TRBV23-1	TRBD1	TRBJ2-5	.	CASSQHRGRSQETQYF	TGCGCCAGCAGTCAACACAGGGGCCGTTCACAAGAGACCCAGTACTTC
TRBV5-6	TRBD1	TRBJ1-4	.	CASSTGTGHEKLFF	TGTGCCAGCAGCACCGGGACAGGGCATGAAAAACTGTTTTTT
TRBV11-3	TRBD1	TRBJ2-3	many	CASSPGQGSDTQYF	TGTGCCAGCAGCCCGGGACAGGGGTCAGATACGCAGTATTTT
TRBV2	.	TRBJ2-1	.	CASSGPAGGGEQFF	TGTGCCAGCAGTGGGCCGGCGGGTGGCGGTGAGCAGTTCTTC
TRBV2	TRBD2	TRBJ2-3	.	CASSGSSGATDTQYF	TGTGCCAGCAGTGGGTCTAGCGGGGCCACAGATACGCAGTATTTT
TRBV14	.	TRBJ1-2	.	CASSQDGGVPNYGYTF	TGTGCCAGCAGCCAAGATGGGGGGGTACCCAACTATGGCTACACCTTC
TRBV20-1	TRBD2	TRBJ2-7	.	CSASGTSGGYSYEQYF	TGCAGTGCTAGTGGGACTAGCGGGGGGTACTCCTACGAGCAGTACTTC
TRBV11-3	.	TRBJ2-7	once	CASSLSYSYEQYF	TGTGCCAGCAGCTTGTCTTACTCCTACGAGCAGTACTTC
TRBV2	TRBD1	TRBJ1-2	.	CASSKGQGDGYTF	TGTGCCAGCAGCAAGGGACAGGGTGATGGCTACACCTTC
TRBV19	.	TRBJ2-7	.	CASSTQGGSYEQYF	TGTGCCAGTAGTACTCAGGGGGGATCCTACGAGCAGTACTTC
TRBV10-3	TRBD1	TRBJ2-1	.	CAIRDRGDGNEQFF	TGTGCCATCCGGGACAGGGGGGACGGCAATGAGCAGTTCTTC
TRBV6-2/TRBV6-3	TRBD2	TRBJ2-3	.	CASSYGTSFYADTQYF	TGTGCCAGCAGTTACGGGACTAGTTTTTATGCAGATACGCAGTATTTT
TRBV5-1	.	TRBJ2-5	.	CASSLAEETQYF	TGCGCCAGCAGCTTGGCCGAGGAGACCCAGTACTTC
TRBV25-1	TRBD1	TRBJ2-7	.	CASSGGTGPPYEQYF	TGTGCCAGCAGTGGGGGGACAGGGCCCCCGTACGAGCAGTACTTC
TRBV24-1	TRBD1	TRBJ2-3	.	CATSDPGQGSDTQYF	TGTGCCACCAGTGATCCTGGACAGGGATCAGATACGCAGTATTTT
TRBV2	.	TRBJ2-4	.	CASRFYRGAKNIQYF	TGTGCCAGCAGGTTTTATCGGGGAGCCAAAAACATTCAGTACTTC
TRBV11-2	TRBD1	TRBJ1-4	.	CASSPGQGITNEKLFF	TGTGCCAGCAGCCCCGGACAGGGGATAACTAATGAAAAACTGTTTTTT
TRBV18	.	TRBJ2-5	.	CASSPDRGGETQYF	TGTGCCAGCTCACCCGATCGAGGCGGAGAGACCCAGTACTTC
TRBV6-5	.	TRBJ1-5	.	CASSRLGAQPQHF	TGTGCCAGCAGTCGTCTAGGGGCGCAGCCCCAGCATTTT
TRBV7-9	TRBD1	TRBJ1-2	.	CASSPDRANYGYTF	TGTGCCAGCAGCCCGGACAGGGCTAACTATGGCTACACCTTC
TRBV25-1	.	TRBJ1-1	once	CASSVGDGTEAFF	TGTGCCAGCAGTGTAGGGGATGGCACTGAAGCTTTCTTT
TRBV6-1	.	TRBJ1-3	few	CASSDRVGGNTIYF	TGTGCCAGCAGTGACAGGGTCGGCGGAAACACCATATATTTT
TRBV2	.	TRBJ1-2	.	CASSRRQQGYTF	TGTGCCAGCAGCAGACGACAGCAAGGCTACACCTTC
TRBV7-2	TRBD1	TRBJ1-2	.	CASSLAGTGENYGYTF	TGTGCCAGCAGCTTAGCGGGGACAGGGGAGAACTATGGCTACACCTTC
TRBV4-3	TRBD2	TRBJ2-3	.	CASRPKRGGTDTQYF	TGCGCCAGCAGACCCAAGCGGGGGGGGACAGATACGCAGTATTTT
TRBV15	TRBD1	TRBJ1-4	.	CATSRDATGGGEKLFF	TGTGCCACCAGCAGAGATGCGACAGGGGGCGGAGAAAAACTGTTTTTT
TRBV27	TRBD1	TRBJ2-7	once	CASSFSPGQGKYEQYF	TGTGCCAGCAGTTTTTCTCCGGGACAGGGAAAATACGAGCAGTACTTC
TRBV2	.	TRBJ1-2	.	CASSEAPAVYGYTF	TGTGCCAGCAGTGAAGCGCCCGCAGTTTATGGCTACACCTTC
TRBV24-1	.	TRBJ2-5	.	CATSDRELQGTRETQYF	TGTGCCACCAGTGATCGAGAACTACAGGGGACTCGGGAGACCCAGTACTTC
TRBV28	.	TRBJ1-4	few	CASSREGWYEKLFF	TGTGCCAGCAGTCGCGAGGGTTGGTATGAAAAACTGTTTTTT